Each of the 15 T cell receptor beta chains below was sequenced from the same sample in a study of beta chain features in type 1 diabetes. Expressed TCRB transcripts were sequenced because the isolated RNA had all been reverse transcribed beforehand. The table came from immunoSEQ multiplex PCR; TCRdb's copy has only in-frame clones and leaves some out. The sample carries about 230,000 clones, around 10% recorded once. Sequenced material: naive CD4+ T cells from blood. Receptors were obtained from a woman aged 18 to 35 in good health.

The V and J genes are TRBV19 and TRBJ2-7; the match to TRBD1 covers 8 bases. There are 17 residues in the CDR3. The ends lost 3 bases at V and 2 bases at J; junction bases unmatched: 12. Germline V gene data show CDR1 as LNHDA and CDR2 as SQIVND (reference sequence). The CDR3 DNA reads as TGTGCCAGTAGTATCGCCCACGGACAGGGCTTCCCCTACGAGCAGTACTTC. Translation: CASSIAHGQGFPYEQYF.

This clone was seen a handful of times. The J gene is TRBJ2-7, the V gene TRBV10-3; 9 nucleotides agree with TRBD1. The CDR3 length is 14 residues. The junction had 8 bases not matched to a gene; V was cut back by 6 bases and J by 5 bases. Looked up from germline, CDR1 is ENHRY and CDR2 is SYGVKD. CDR3 protein: CAIRDGTGFDEQYF. In DNA, the CDR3 is TGTGCCATCAGAGACGGGACAGGGTTCGACGAGCAGTACTTC.

There are a few counts of this clone. This rearrangement joins TRBV5-1 to TRBJ1-2, with a tentative D call TRBD1 (6 bases). Germline CDR1 is SGHRS and CDR2 is YFSETQ. The CDR3 is made up of 13 amino acids. The V gene lost 4 bases and the J gene lost 6 bases, with 13 bases spanning the gap. Written as DNA, the CDR3 is TGCGCCAGCAGCCCAGGGGTTGGGGATGGCTACACCTTC. Translated, it gives CASSPGVGDGYTF. Full variable domain (rest looked up from reference TRBV5-1 and TRBJ1-2): KAGVTQTPRYLIKTRGQQVTLSCSPISGHRSVSWYQQTPGQGLQFLFEYFSETQRNKGNFPGRFSGRQFSNSRSEMNVSTLELGDSALYLCASSPGVGDGYTFGSGTRLTVV.

This clone was seen a handful of times. The genes are TRBV28 and TRBJ1-1; possibly TRBD1 for D (6 bases). The CDR3 runs to 14 residues. Germline V gives CDR1 MDHEN, CDR2 SYDVKM. Trimming stripped 3 bases from V and 0 bases from J, with 8 bases between. The CDR3 loop is CASSLQGMNTEAFF. The CDR3 DNA reads as TGTGCCAGCAGTTTGCAGGGGATGAACACTGAAGCTTTCTTT.

The sample holds a few counts of this clone. The V gene is TRBV25-1, the J gene TRBJ1-1, with 10 nucleotides matching TRBD1. The germline gives CDR1 MGHDK, CDR2 SYGVNS. The CDR3 has 13 residues. With 7 bases clipped from V and 4 bases from J, the junction kept 3 bases outside the gene matches. CDR3: CASTGQGFTEAFF. DNA of the CDR3: TGTGCCAGCACGGGACAGGGGTTCACTGAAGCTTTCTTT.

The chain carries TRBV7-8 and TRBJ2-1; a weak D match, TRBD1 (6 bases). Germline V gene lookup returns CDR1 SGHVS and CDR2 FQNEAQ. Trimming shortened V by 4 bases and J by 5 bases, and 18 bases separated the two germline ends. The CDR3 sequence is 16 residues long. CDR3 protein: CASSSATMTGNNEQFF. CDR3 nucleotide sequence: TGTGCCAGCAGCTCCGCTACCATGACAGGCAACAATGAGCAGTTCTTC.

The rearrangement links TRBV11-2 to TRBJ2-1; 9 nucleotides line up with TRBD2. The trim removed 1 base at V and 7 bases at J, leaving 8 bases unmatched. This CDR3 contains 16 residues. Germline CDR1 reads SGHAT; CDR2 reads FQNNGV. CDR3 DNA: TGTGCCAGCAGCTTAGCCGGACTAGCGTTTAGGAATGAGCAGTTCTTC. Its protein is CASSLAGLAFRNEQFF. The variable domain in full, completed from reference TRBV11-2 and TRBJ2-1, reads EAGVAQSPRYKIIEKRQSVAFWCNPISGHATLYWYQQILGQGPKLLIQFQNNGVVDDSQLPKDRFSAERLKGVDSTLKIQPAKLEDSAVYLCASSLAGLAFRNEQFFGPGTRLTVL.

The V gene is TRBV7-9, the J gene TRBJ1-2; 9 bases map to TRBD1. Unmatched junction bases numbered 10, after V lost 4 bases and J lost 7 bases. The CDR3 covers 15 residues. Germline CDR1 reads SEHNR; CDR2 reads FQNEAQ (reference sequence). The DNA of the CDR3 is TGTGCCAGCAGCTCCCGGACAGGGGATTTTCGTGGCTACACCTTC. Protein product: CASSSRTGDFRGYTF.

The V gene is TRBV6-1, the J gene TRBJ1-1; D is ambiguous. The germline gives CDR1 MNHNS, CDR2 SASEGT. The CDR3 sequence is 14 residues long. V lost 3 bases to trimming and J lost 0 bases, with 8 bases between them. The CDR3 here is CASSERPLNTEAFF. The CDR3 DNA follows: TGTGCCAGCAGTGAGAGGCCGCTGAACACTGAAGCTTTCTTT.

This clone was seen a few times. The chain has TRBV29-1 and TRBJ1-2; 9 bases map to TRBD1. J gave up 8 bases and V 3 bases, and 16 bases lay outside the gene matches. The germline CDR1 and CDR2 sequences are SQVTM and ANQGSEA. The CDR3 has 16 residues. Here the CDR3 DNA reads TGCAGCGTTGATGGGGACAGGGATCGGAGTGGAGGCGGCTACACCTTC. Its protein is CSVDGDRDRSGGGYTF.

The rearrangement uses TRBV7-3 and TRBJ2-2; possibly TRBD2 for D (6 bases). CDR3 length: 15 residues. With 6 bases removed from V and 6 bases from J, the gap between germline ends came to 17 bases. The V gene's germline CDR1 is SGHTA and CDR2 FQGTGA. This chain's CDR3 is CASSYLRGTAGELFF. In DNA, the CDR3 is TGTGCCAGCAGTTACCTCCGGGGGACCGCCGGGGAGCTGTTTTTT.

This clone was seen a handful of times. The V and J genes are TRBV1 and TRBJ2-7; the D call in the table, TRBD2, was not verified against the DNA. TRBV1 is labeled a pseudogene. The CDR3 extends over 17 amino acids. The CDR3, as DNA: TGCACCAGCAGCCAAGTTGGGGCCCGGGAGACCTCCTACGAGCAGTACTTC. This translates into CTSSQVGARETSYEQYF.

V gene TRBV30 combines with J gene TRBJ1-2; 9 bases map to TRBD1. The CDR3 has 14 residues. J was trimmed by 4 bases and V by 2 bases; bases with no gene match: 5. Germline V CDR1 and CDR2: GTSNPN, SVGIG (reference sequence). The DNA of the CDR3 is TGTGCCTGGAGTAAGGACAGGGGCCGCTATGGCTACACCTTC. This sequence encodes CAWSKDRGRYGYTF.

This clone was detected a few times. V usage is TRBV12-5 and J usage is TRBJ2-3; 7 bases line up with TRBD1. With 6 bases clipped from V and 6 bases from J, the junction kept 9 bases outside the gene matches. The CDR3 runs to 14 residues. CDR1 and CDR2 from the germline V gene are LGHNT and FRNRAP. CDR3 bases: TGTGCTAGTGGACGGACAGGTGACGCGGATACGCAGTATTTT. The encoded protein is CASGRTGDADTQYF.

Here the CDR3 DNA reads TGTGCCAGCAGTGCCGATAGCCCCCGGTTTGCGGGAGTAGAGACCCAGTACTTC. Encoded protein: CASSADSPRFAGVETQYF. This rearrangement joins TRBV6-1 to TRBJ2-5; 7 nucleotides align to TRBD2. The CDR3 consists of 18 residues. Germline values: CDR1 MNHNS, CDR2 SASEGT. V shed 4 bases, J shed 4 bases, and the junction held 18 bases outside the gene matches.